This TCR beta chain was observed in a study of CD8+ T cells in alopecia areata. At the level of the study: Twice daily, treated patients received 5 to 10 mg of oral tofacitinib.

Reverse transcription of extracted RNA yielded cDNA, which provided the sequencing template. Clones were read by immunoSEQ multiplex PCR, and TCRdb kept only the in-frame ones, dropping some. The sample has around 200,000 clones, over 60% seen once. Treatment denoted: oral pan-JAK inhibitor, 5-10 mg twice daily. Trimming removed 1 base from V and 5 bases from J; junction bases left unmatched: 8. The germline CDR1 and CDR2 sequences are LGHNA and YSLEER. This CDR3 spans 16 amino acids. Worth noting for this clone: Its matching antigen is unknown.

Study-level findings and limits: Lesional scalp, notably in alopecia totalis/universalis, had clonality above that of normal scalp.

The source was CD4+ T cells sorted from blood, collected at week 4, from a patient treated with tofacitinib. This clonotype was sampled from a human donor with alopecia areata. The chain carries TRBV4-3 and TRBJ2-3; TRBD1 matches 8 bases. CDR3 nucleotide sequence: TGCGCCAGCAGCCAAGGCGGCAGGGGGCATGGAGATACGCAGTATTTT. It codes for CASSQGGRGHGDTQYF.